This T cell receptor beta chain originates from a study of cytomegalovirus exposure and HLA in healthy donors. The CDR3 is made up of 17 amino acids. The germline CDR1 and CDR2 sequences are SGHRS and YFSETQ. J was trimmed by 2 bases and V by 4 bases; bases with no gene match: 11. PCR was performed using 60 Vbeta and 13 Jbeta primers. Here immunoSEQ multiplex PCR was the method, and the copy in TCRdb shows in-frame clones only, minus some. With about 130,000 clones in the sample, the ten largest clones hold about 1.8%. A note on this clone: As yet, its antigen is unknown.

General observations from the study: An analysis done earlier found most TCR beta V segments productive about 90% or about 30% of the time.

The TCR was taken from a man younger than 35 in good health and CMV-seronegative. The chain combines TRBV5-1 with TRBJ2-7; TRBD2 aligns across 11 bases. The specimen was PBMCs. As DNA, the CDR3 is TGCGCCAGCAGCGGTACTAGCGGGGGAGTCGCCACCTACGAGCAGTACTTC. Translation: CASSGTSGGVATYEQYF.